This TCR beta chain emerged from a study of shared clonotypes between healthy human individuals. Study-wide context: Donor composition was a couple of women and a few men, aged 18 to 49.

Worth noting for this clone: It may be a read error: a sequence one base away is much more abundant. In the same sample, other DNA sequences code for this CDR3.

The repertoire was sequenced with immunoSEQ multiplex PCR; TCRdb's copy has only in-frame clones and lacks some. The sample holds hundreds of thousands of clones, around two thirds seen once. V was clipped by 5 bases and J by 7 bases; unmatched bases: 8. Germline lookup yields CDR1 SGHVS and CDR2 FNYEAQ. The CDR3 is 15 amino acids. The donors, healthy adults who were HIV-negative, had experienced no recent acute infections or vaccinations. The split of CD4+ cells yielded CD45RA+ naive and CD45RA-negative memory subsets. The TCR was taken from a woman aged 30 to 39 in good health. The chain combines TRBV7-6 with TRBJ2-3, with 11 bases fitting TRBD2. The sequenced material came from memory CD4+ T cells sorted from blood. Sample subset: CD45RA-negative fraction. The CDR3 here is CASSPIAGGSNTQYF. The CDR3, as DNA: TGTGCCAGCAGCCCCATAGCGGGAGGGTCGAATACGCAGTATTTT. The complete variable domain, with remaining parts taken from reference TRBV7-6 and TRBJ2-3, reads GAGVSQSPRYKVTKRGQDVALRCDPISGHVSLYWYRQALGQGPEFLTYFNYEAQQDKSGLPNDRFSAERPEGSISTLTIQRTEQRDSAMYRCASSPIAGGSNTQYFGPGTRLTVL.